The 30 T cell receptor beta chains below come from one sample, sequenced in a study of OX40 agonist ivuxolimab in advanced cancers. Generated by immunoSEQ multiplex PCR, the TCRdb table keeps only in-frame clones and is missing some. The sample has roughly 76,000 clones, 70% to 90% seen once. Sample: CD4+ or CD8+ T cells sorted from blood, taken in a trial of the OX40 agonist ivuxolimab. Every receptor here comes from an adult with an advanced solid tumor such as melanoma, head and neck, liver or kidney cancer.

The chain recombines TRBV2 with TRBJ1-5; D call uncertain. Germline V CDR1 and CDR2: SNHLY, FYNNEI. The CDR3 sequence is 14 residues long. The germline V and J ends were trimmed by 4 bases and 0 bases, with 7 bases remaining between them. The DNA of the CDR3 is TGTGCCAGCAGTGTGGATTATAGCAATCAGCCCCAGCATTTT. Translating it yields CASSVDYSNQPQHF.

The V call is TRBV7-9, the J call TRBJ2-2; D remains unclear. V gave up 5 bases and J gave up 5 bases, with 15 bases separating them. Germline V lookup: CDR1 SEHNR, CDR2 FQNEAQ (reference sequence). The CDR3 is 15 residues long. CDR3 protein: CASSADGLGTGELFF. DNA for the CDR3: TGTGCCAGCAGCGCAGACGGGCTGGGTACCGGGGAGCTGTTTTTT.

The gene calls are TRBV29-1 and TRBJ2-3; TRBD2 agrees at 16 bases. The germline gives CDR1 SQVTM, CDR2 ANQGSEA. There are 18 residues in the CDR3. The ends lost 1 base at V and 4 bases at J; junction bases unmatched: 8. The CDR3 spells CSVEGGTSGRAMADTQYF. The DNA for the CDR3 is TGCAGCGTTGAAGGGGGGACTAGCGGGAGGGCCATGGCAGATACGCAGTATTTT.

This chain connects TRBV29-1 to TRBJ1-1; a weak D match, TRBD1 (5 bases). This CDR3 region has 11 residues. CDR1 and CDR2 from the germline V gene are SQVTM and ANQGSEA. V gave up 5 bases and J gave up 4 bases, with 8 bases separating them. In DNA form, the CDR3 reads TGCAGCGTTAGGGGATCCACTGAAGCTTTCTTT. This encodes CSVRGSTEAFF.

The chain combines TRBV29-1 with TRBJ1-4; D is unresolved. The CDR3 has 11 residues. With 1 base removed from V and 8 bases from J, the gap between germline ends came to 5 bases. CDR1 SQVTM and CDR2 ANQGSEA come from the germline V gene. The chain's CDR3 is CSVEGGEKLFF. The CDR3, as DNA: TGCAGCGTTGAAGGGGGAGAAAAACTGTTTTTT.

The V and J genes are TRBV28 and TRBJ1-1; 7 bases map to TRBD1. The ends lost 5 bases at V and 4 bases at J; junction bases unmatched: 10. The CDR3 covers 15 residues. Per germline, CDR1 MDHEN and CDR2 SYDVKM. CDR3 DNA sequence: TGTGCCAGCAGTCCCTACCGACAGGGAGGCACTGAAGCTTTCTTT. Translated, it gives CASSPYRQGGTEAFF.

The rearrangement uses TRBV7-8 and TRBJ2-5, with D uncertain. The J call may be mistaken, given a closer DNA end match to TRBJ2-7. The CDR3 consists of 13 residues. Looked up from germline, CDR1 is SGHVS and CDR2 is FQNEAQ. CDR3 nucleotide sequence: TGTGCCAGCAGCTTACCCGGCCCCTACGAGCAGTACTTC. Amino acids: CASSLPGPYEQYF.

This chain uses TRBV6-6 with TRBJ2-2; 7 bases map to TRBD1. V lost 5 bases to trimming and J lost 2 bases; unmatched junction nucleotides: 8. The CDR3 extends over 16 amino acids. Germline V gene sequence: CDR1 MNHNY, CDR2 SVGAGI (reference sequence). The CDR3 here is CASSLRDSLNTGELFF. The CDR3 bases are TGTGCCAGCAGTCTCAGGGACAGTCTCAACACCGGGGAGCTGTTTTTT.

CDR3 DNA sequence: TGTGCCAGCAGCGCCACCGACAGGAACTATGGCTACACCTTC. The encoded protein is CASSATDRNYGYTF. The V gene is TRBV7-2, the J gene TRBJ1-2, with D possibly being TRBD1 (6 bases). Germline CDR1 is SGHTA and CDR2 is FQGNSA. The CDR3 is 14 residues long. V was pared by 5 bases and J by 2 bases, with 12 bases between.

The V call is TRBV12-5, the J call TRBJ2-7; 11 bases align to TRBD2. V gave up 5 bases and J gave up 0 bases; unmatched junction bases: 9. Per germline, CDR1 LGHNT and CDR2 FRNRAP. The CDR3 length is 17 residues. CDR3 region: CASGLTRLAGISYEQYF. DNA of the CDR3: TGTGCTAGTGGTCTCACCCGACTAGCGGGGATCTCCTACGAGCAGTACTTC.

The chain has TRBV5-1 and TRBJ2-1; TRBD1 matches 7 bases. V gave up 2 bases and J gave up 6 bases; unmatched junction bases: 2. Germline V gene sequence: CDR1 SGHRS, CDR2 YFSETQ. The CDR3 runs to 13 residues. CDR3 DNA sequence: TGCGCCAGCAGCTTCGGACAGGTCAATGAGCAGTTCTTC. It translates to CASSFGQVNEQFF.

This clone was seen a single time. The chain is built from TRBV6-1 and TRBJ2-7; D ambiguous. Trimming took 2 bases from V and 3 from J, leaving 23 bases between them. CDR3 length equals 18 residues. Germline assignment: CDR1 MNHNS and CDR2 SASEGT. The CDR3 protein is CASSERELTVKGLYEQYF. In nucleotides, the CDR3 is TGTGCCAGCAGTGAAAGGGAACTGACTGTTAAAGGGCTCTACGAGCAGTACTTC.

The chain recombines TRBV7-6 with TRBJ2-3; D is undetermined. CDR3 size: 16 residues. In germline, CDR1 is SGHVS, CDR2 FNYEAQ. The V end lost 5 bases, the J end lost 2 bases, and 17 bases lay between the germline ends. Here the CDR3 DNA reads TGTGCCAGCAGCCCAAGCCGCAGAGAAACCACAGATACGCAGTATTTT. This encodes CASSPSRRETTDTQYF.

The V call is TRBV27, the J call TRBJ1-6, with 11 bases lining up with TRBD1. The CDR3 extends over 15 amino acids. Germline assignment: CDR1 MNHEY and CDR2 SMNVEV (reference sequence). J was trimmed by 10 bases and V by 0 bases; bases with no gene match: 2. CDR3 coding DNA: TGTGCCAGCAGTTTATCGGACAGGGGGCAATCACCCCTCCACTTT. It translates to CASSLSDRGQSPLHF.

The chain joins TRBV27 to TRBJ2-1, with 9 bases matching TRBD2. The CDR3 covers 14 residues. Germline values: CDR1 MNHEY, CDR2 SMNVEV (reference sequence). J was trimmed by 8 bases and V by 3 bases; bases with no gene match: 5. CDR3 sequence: CASSFSGRRDEQFF. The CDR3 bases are TGTGCCAGCAGTTTTAGCGGGAGACGGGATGAGCAGTTCTTC.

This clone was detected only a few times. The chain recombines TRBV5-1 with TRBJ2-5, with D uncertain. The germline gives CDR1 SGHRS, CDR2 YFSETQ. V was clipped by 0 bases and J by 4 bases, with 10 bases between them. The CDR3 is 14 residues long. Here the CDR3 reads CASSLGPEAETQYF. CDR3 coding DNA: TGCGCCAGCAGCTTGGGACCCGAGGCAGAGACCCAGTACTTC. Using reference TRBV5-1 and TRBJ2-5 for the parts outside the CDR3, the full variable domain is KAGVTQTPRYLIKTRGQQVTLSCSPISGHRSVSWYQQTPGQGLQFLFEYFSETQRNKGNFPGRFSGRQFSNSRSEMNVSTLELGDSALYLCASSLGPEAETQYFGPGTRLLVL.

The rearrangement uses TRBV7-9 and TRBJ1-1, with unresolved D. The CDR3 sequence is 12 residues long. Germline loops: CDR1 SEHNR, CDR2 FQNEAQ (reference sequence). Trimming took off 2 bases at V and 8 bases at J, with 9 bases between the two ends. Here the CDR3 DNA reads TGTGCCAGCAGCTTAAAACAGTTCGAAGCTTTCTTT. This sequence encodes CASSLKQFEAFF.

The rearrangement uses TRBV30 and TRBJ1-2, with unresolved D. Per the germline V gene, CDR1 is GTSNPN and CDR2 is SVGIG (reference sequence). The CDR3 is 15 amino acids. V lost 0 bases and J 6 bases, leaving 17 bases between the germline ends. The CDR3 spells CAWSVYLAQENGYTF. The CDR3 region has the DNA TGTGCCTGGAGTGTTTATCTAGCGCAGGAGAATGGCTACACCTTC. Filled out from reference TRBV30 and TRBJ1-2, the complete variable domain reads SQTIHQWPATLVQPVGSPLSLECTVEGTSNPNLYWYRQAAGRGLQLLFYSVGIGQISSEVPQNLSASRPQDRQFILSSKKLLLSDSGFYLCAWSVYLAQENGYTFGSGTRLTVV.

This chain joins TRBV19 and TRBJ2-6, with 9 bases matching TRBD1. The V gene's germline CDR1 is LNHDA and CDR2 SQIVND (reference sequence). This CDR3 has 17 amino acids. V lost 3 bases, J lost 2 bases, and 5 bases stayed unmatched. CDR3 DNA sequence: TGTGCCAGTAGTATCCTACAGGGGGCGACTGGGGCCAACGTCCTGACTTTC. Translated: CASSILQGATGANVLTF.

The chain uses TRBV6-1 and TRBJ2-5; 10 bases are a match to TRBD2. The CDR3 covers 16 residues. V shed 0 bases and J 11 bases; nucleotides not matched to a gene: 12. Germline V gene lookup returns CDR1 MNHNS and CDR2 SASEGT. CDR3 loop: CASSEAPSGSGLKQYF. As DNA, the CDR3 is TGTGCCAGCAGTGAAGCGCCTAGCGGGAGTGGGCTAAAGCAGTACTTC.

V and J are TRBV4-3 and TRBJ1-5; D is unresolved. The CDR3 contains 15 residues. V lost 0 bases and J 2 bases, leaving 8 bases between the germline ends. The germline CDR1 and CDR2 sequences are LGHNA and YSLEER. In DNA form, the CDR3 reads TGCGCCAGCAGCCAAGACCTATGGGGCAATCAGCCCCAGCATTTT. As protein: CASSQDLWGNQPQHF.

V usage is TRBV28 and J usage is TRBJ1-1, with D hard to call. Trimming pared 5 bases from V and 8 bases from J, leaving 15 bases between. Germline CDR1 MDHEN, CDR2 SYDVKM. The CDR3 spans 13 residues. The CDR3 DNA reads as TGTGCCAGCAGTCCCCTTAGAGAACGGGAAGCTTTCTTT. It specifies CASSPLREREAFF.

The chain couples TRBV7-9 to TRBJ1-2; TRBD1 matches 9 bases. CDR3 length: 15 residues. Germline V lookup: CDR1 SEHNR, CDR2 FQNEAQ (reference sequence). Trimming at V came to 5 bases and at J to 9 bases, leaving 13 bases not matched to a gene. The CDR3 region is CASSHSNPGQGRYTF. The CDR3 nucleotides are TGTGCCAGCAGCCACTCTAACCCGGGACAGGGACGCTACACCTTC.

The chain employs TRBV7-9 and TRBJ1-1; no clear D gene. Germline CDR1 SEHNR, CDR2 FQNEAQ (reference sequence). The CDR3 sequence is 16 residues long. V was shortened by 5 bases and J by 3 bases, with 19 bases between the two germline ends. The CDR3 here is CASSHSGSPRHTEAFF. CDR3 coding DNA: TGTGCCAGCAGCCATAGTGGGTCCCCGCGGCACACTGAAGCTTTCTTT.

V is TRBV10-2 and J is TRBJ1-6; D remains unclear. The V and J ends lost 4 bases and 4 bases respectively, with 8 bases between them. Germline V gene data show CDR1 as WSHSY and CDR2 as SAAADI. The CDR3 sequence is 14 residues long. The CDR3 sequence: CASSGEPYNSPLHF. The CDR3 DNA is TGCGCCAGCAGTGGGGAACCTTATAATTCACCCCTCCACTTT.

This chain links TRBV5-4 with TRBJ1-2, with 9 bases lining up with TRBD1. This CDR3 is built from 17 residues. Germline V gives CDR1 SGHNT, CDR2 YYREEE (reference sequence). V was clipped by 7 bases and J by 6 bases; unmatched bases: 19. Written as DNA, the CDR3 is TGTGCCAGCGGTGGTTACATGGCGGGACAGGGAAAGGATGGCTACACCTTC. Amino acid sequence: CASGGYMAGQGKDGYTF.

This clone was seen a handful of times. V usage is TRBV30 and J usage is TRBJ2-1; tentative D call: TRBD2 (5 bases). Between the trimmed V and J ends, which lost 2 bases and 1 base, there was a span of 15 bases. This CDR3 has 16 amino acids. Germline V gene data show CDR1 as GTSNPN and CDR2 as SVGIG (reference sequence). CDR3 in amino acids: CAWSKYRTSSYNEQFF. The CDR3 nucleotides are TGTGCCTGGAGTAAGTATCGGACTTCATCCTACAATGAGCAGTTCTTC.

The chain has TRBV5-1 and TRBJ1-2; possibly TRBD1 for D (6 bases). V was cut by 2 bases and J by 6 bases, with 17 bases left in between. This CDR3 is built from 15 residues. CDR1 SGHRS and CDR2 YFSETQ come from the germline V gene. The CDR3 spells CASSLTGLRNNGYTF. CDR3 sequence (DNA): TGCGCCAGCAGCTTAACAGGGCTGAGAAATAATGGCTACACCTTC.

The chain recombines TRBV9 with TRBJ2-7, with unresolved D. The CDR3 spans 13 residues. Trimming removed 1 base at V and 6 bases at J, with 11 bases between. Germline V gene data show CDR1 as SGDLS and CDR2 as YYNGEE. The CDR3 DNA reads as TGTGCCAGCAGCGTACAGGCCTCCAGCGAGCAGTACTTC. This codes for CASSVQASSEQYF. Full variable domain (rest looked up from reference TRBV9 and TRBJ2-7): DSGVTQTPKHLITATGQRVTLRCSPRSGDLSVYWYQQSLDQGLQFLIQYYNGEERAKGNILERFSAQQFPDLHSELNLSSLELGDSALYFCASSVQASSEQYFGPGTRLTVT.

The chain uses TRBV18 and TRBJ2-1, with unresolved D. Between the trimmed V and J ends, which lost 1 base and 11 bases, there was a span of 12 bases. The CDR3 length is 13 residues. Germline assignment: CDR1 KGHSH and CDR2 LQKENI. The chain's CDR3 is CASSPQAPIKQFF. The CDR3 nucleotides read TGTGCCAGCTCACCACAGGCCCCTATCAAGCAGTTCTTC.